This T cell receptor beta chain was recorded in a study of T cell responses to AZD1222 COVID-19 vaccine. Sequenced by immunoSEQ multiplex PCR; TCRdb stores in-frame clones only, minus some. The repertoire holds roughly 49,000 clones, 79% seen once, with 20% to 25% in the top ten. Whole-study findings and limits: Only six or seven AZD1222 recipients were seropositive at baseline. Repertoire samples came only from after the peak T cell response.

Concerning this clone itself: The antigen remains unidentified.

The germline V gene encodes CDR1 LNHNV and CDR2 YYDKDF (reference sequence). The CDR3 length is 14 residues. Deletions cut 0 bases from V and 9 bases from J, with 12 bases between. This receptor was taken from an adult in good health. The chain links TRBV15 to TRBJ2-1, with no clear D. The sample was peripheral blood, taken on day 0 of MenACWY control vaccination. CDR3 sequence reads: CATSRELQTGEQFF. CDR3 nucleotide sequence: TGTGCCACCAGCAGAGAGCTCCAGACGGGTGAGCAGTTCTTC.